Included here is one T cell receptor (beta chain) sequence, with context. This sample stems from a study of T cell responses to AZD1222 COVID-19 vaccine. Libraries were prepared by immunoSEQ multiplex PCR; TCRdb keeps only in-frame clonotypes and omits some of them. The repertoire consists of 110,000 to 150,000 clones, with approximately 92% occurring once and the leading ten covering 1.5% to 2%. This TCR derives from an adult in good health. This specimen was peripheral blood, taken on day 0 of AZD1222 vaccination.

In DNA form, the CDR3 reads TGTGCCAGCGGGGACAGGAATTCACCCCTCCACTTT. Its translation: CASGDRNSPLHF. The chain uses TRBV2 and TRBJ1-6; 8 nucleotides line up with TRBD1. From germline, CDR1 is SNHLY and CDR2 FYNNEI. With 8 bases clipped from V and 7 bases from J, the junction kept 1 base outside the gene matches. The CDR3 totals 12 residues.